These 2 T cell receptor beta chains share one sample of origin, sequenced in a study of blood T cell repertoires in COVID-19. Using immunoSEQ multiplex PCR, the repertoire was profiled, and TCRdb retains in-frame clones only, with some absent. The data show about 120,000 clones, about 88% seen once. The sequenced sample consisted of peripheral blood. The source of these receptors is a man in his fifties or sixties with COVID-19, enrolled during active disease.

The chain couples TRBV11-2 to TRBJ2-1, with 8 bases fitting TRBD2. The CDR3 extends over 15 amino acids. From germline, CDR1 is SGHAT and CDR2 FQNNGV. V was clipped by 3 bases and J by 4 bases; unmatched bases: 5. This CDR3 is CASSFTSGPYNEQFF. The DNA for the CDR3 is TGTGCCAGCAGCTTTACTAGCGGCCCGTACAATGAGCAGTTCTTC.

The gene calls are TRBV19 and TRBJ1-1; TRBD1 is a possible D gene (5 bases). V was clipped by 6 bases and J by 6 bases, with 20 bases between them. CDR1 and CDR2 from the germline V gene are LNHDA and SQIVND (reference sequence). This CDR3 has 15 residues. The CDR3 loop reads CASRLRDSTGPEAFF. The CDR3 bases are TGTGCCAGTAGGCTCCGGGACTCCACCGGGCCTGAAGCTTTCTTT.